This T cell receptor (beta chain) was profiled in a study of blood T cells in healthy people across ages. The CDR3 extends over 20 amino acids. Trimming cost V 5 bases and J 0 bases; bases outside gene matches: 17. Combining a sample-barcoded 5' primer with a J-beta primer mix, a second PCR ran for roughly 7 to 11 cycles. Via MiXCR, TCRdb re-called the 5' RACE reads, giving one row per CDR3 protein. The sample comprises roughly 860,000 distinct CDR3 sequences, around 62% of which are singletons, and roughly 25% rests with the top ten. Input material: blood. The source of this sequence is a man under 40 in good health. V and J are TRBV12-3 or TRBV12-4 and TRBJ1-4, with TRBD1 matching over 8 bases. CDR3 nucleotides: TGTGCCAGCAGTCTGATTACCGGGACAGGCCCCCTTGCAACTAATGAAAAACTGTTTTTT. Translating gives CASSLITGTGPLATNEKLFF.